The 21 T cell receptor beta chains reported below all come from one sample, sequenced in a study of CD8 T cells in Susac syndrome. With random hexamers, reverse transcription was performed on roughly 0.5 to 1 ug of RNA. TCRdb fed the immunoSEQ multiplex PCR reads into MiXCR, producing one record per CDR3 protein. This table holds more than 55,000 distinct CDR3 sequences, over 90% found once. Sequences were obtained from CD8+ T cells from PBMCs. The receptors were sampled from a human donor in good health.

The CDR3 DNA reads TGTGCCAGCAGCTTAACGGGAACTTACAATGAGCAGTTCTTC. The encoded protein is CASSLTGTYNEQFF. The J gene is TRBJ2-1, the V gene TRBV7-3; D unclear. The germline CDR1 and CDR2 sequences are SGHTA and FQGTGA. Trimming stripped 0 bases from V and 4 bases from J, with 7 bases between. This CDR3 contains 14 residues.

The chain couples TRBV27 to TRBJ2-1; 7 nucleotides align to TRBD2. From germline, CDR1 is MNHEY and CDR2 SMNVEV (reference sequence). The CDR3 consists of 18 residues. J gave up 2 bases and V 1 base, and 11 bases lay outside the gene matches. The CDR3 sequence is CASSLLLPSGGPYNEQFF. CDR3 in DNA: TGTGCCAGCAGTTTATTGCTCCCGTCGGGGGGTCCCTACAATGAGCAGTTCTTC.

V usage is TRBV9 and J usage is TRBJ1-5; TRBD1 aligns across 12 bases. V dropped 4 bases and J dropped 7; count of bases not matched to a gene: 6. The length of the CDR3 is 15 residues. Germline V gene sequence: CDR1 SGDLS, CDR2 YYNGEE. The CDR3 DNA reads TGTGCCAGCAGCCCGAGCGGGACAGGGGGCCAGCCCCAGCATTTT. Translation: CASSPSGTGGQPQHF.

The J gene is TRBJ2-5, the V gene TRBV7-9, with no clear D. Germline V lookup: CDR1 SEHNR, CDR2 FQNEAQ (reference sequence). V was pared by 6 bases and J by 5 bases, with 13 bases between. The CDR3 runs 13 residues. CDR3 residues: CASSWMDLETQYF. The CDR3 bases are TGTGCCAGCAGTTGGATGGATCTTGAGACCCAGTACTTC. The entire variable domain, with the rest obtained from reference TRBV7-9 and TRBJ2-5, is as follows: DTGVSQNPRHKITKRGQNVTFRCDPISEHNRLYWYRQTLGQGPEFLTYFQNEAQLEKSRLLSDRFSAERPKGSFSTLEIQRTEQGDSAMYLCASSWMDLETQYFGPGTRLLVL.

This chain uses TRBV28 with TRBJ2-7; D is perhaps TRBD1 or TRBD2 (6 bases each). Looked up from germline, CDR1 is MDHEN and CDR2 is SYDVKM. V gave up 6 bases and J gave up 3 bases, with 9 bases separating them. CDR3 size: 12 residues. The CDR3 DNA sequence: TGTGCCAGCAGCGAGGGGGGCTACGAGCAGTACTTC. This translates into CASSEGGYEQYF. Full variable domain (outside the CDR3, taken from reference TRBV28 and TRBJ2-7): DVKVTQSSRYLVKRTGEKVFLECVQDMDHENMFWYRQDPGLGLRLIYFSYDVKMKEKGDIPEGYSVSREKKERFSLILESASTNQTSMYLCASSEGGYEQYFGPGTRLTVT.

The V gene is TRBV4-3, the J gene TRBJ1-1, with a possible D match to TRBD1 (5 bases). The CDR3 is 15 residues long. The germline gives CDR1 LGHNA, CDR2 YSLEER. V lost 0 bases, J lost 8 bases, and 16 bases lay in between. CDR3 loop: CASSQDWKTAEEAFF. CDR3 DNA: TGCGCCAGCAGCCAAGATTGGAAGACAGCTGAGGAAGCTTTCTTT.

The count of this clonotype is one. The rearrangement joins TRBV5-6 to TRBJ2-5, with a possible D match to TRBD1 (6 bases). V lost 5 bases to trimming and J lost 2 bases, with 19 bases between them. Germline CDR1 and CDR2: SGHDT and YYEEEE. This CDR3 comprises 16 residues. For the CDR3, the DNA is TGTGCCAGCAGTCGGTACAGGGTAAACTTTCAAGAGACCCAGTACTTC. Its protein is CASSRYRVNFQETQYF.

V usage is TRBV7-9 and J usage is TRBJ2-1, with a tentative D call TRBD1 (5 bases). Germline V gives CDR1 SEHNR, CDR2 FQNEAQ (reference sequence). This CDR3 spans 15 amino acids. V dropped 4 bases and J dropped 4 bases, with 14 bases sitting between them. DNA for the CDR3: TGTGCCAGCAGCTCCGGACCGGACAATTACAATGAGCAGTTCTTC. This encodes CASSSGPDNYNEQFF.

The chain employs TRBV5-1 and TRBJ2-5; D possibly corresponds to TRBD1 (5 bases). Germline CDR1 is SGHRS and CDR2 is YFSETQ. This CDR3 spans 13 amino acids. Trimming removed 0 bases at V and 5 bases at J, with 8 bases between. The CDR3 region is CASSLEGAETQYF. DNA for the CDR3: TGCGCCAGCAGCTTGGAAGGGGCTGAGACCCAGTACTTC. Variable domain in full (rest from reference TRBV5-1 and TRBJ2-5): KAGVTQTPRYLIKTRGQQVTLSCSPISGHRSVSWYQQTPGQGLQFLFEYFSETQRNKGNFPGRFSGRQFSNSRSEMNVSTLELGDSALYLCASSLEGAETQYFGPGTRLLVL.

V is TRBV19 and J is TRBJ2-3, with 14 positions matching TRBD2. V was pared by 11 bases and J by 1 base, with 11 bases of the junction left unmatched. This CDR3 is 17 amino acids long. Germline V gene data show CDR1 as LNHDA and CDR2 as SQIVND (reference sequence). CDR3 sequence reads: CALPPGLAGECTDTQYF. CDR3 DNA: TGTGCCCTCCCCCCGGGACTAGCGGGGGAATGCACAGATACGCAGTATTTT. Together with reference TRBV19 and TRBJ2-3, the CDR3 gives the full variable domain: DGGITQSPKYLFRKEGQNVTLSCEQNLNHDAMYWYRQDPGQGLRLIYYSQIVNDFQKGDIAEGYSVSREKKESFPLTVTSAQKNPTAFYLCALPPGLAGECTDTQYFGPGTRLTVL.

The chain couples TRBV28 to TRBJ1-4; no clear D. The CDR3 runs 16 residues. Trimming took off 5 bases at V and 0 bases at J, with 13 bases between the two ends. Germline V gene sequence: CDR1 MDHEN, CDR2 SYDVKM. The CDR3 nucleotides read TGTGCCAGCAGTCCATACCCCGGTGCAACTAATGAAAAACTGTTTTTT. Protein: CASSPYPGATNEKLFF.

This chain connects TRBV5-1 to TRBJ2-2; D assignment may be TRBD1 or TRBD2 (6 bases each). Looked up from germline, CDR1 is SGHRS and CDR2 is YFSETQ. The V and J ends lost 5 bases and 13 bases respectively, with 18 bases between them. This CDR3 comprises 13 residues. CDR3 amino acids: CASSWTGGPWLFF. The DNA for the CDR3 is TGCGCCAGCAGTTGGACCGGGGGCCCCTGGCTGTTTTTT.

The J gene is TRBJ1-1, the V gene TRBV29-1, with 8 bases aligning to TRBD1. Germline lookup yields CDR1 SQVTM and CDR2 ANQGSEA. CDR3 length equals 13 residues. V lost 7 bases to trimming and J lost 4 bases; unmatched junction nucleotides: 8. Here the CDR3 DNA reads TGCAGCGGTCTCGGACAGGGTCTCACTGAAGCTTTCTTT. It encodes CSGLGQGLTEAFF.

This CDR3 is CASSQARLGGRNNEQFF. The DNA of the CDR3 is TGCGCCAGCAGCCAAGCGAGGTTGGGGGGGAGGAATAATGAGCAGTTCTTC. The J gene is TRBJ2-1, the V gene TRBV4-3, with 7 bases lining up with TRBD2. The J segment lost 7 bases and the V segment lost 1 base, leaving 13 bases of the junction unmatched. The CDR3 length is 17 residues. Germline CDR1 and CDR2: LGHNA and YSLEER.

In this sample, this clonotype turned up once. V is TRBV4-1 and J is TRBJ1-1; no clear D. CDR3 length equals 15 residues. Trimming took off 0 bases at V and 4 bases at J, with 12 bases between the two ends. Looked up from germline, CDR1 is MGHRA and CDR2 is YSYEKL. The CDR3 region has the DNA TGCGCCAGCAGCCAAGAACGCCGCAGGCCCACTGAAGCTTTCTTT. Its translation: CASSQERRRPTEAFF.

The DNA of the CDR3 is TGCGCCAGCAGCCAAGAAACCACTGAAGCTTTCTTT. Residues: CASSQETTEAFF. The chain uses TRBV4-3 and TRBJ1-1; D gene ambiguous. Trimming took off 0 bases at V and 4 bases at J, with 3 bases between the two ends. This CDR3 has 12 amino acids. CDR1 and CDR2 from the germline V gene are LGHNA and YSLEER.

This chain links TRBV7-9 with TRBJ2-7, with 8 nucleotides matching TRBD2. The V gene end was trimmed by 4 bases and the J gene end by 1 base; junction bases not matched to a gene: 6. The CDR3 loop spans 15 amino acids. Looked up from germline, CDR1 is SEHNR and CDR2 is FQNEAQ (reference sequence). This CDR3 reads CASSSTSDASYEQYV. The CDR3 coding sequence is TGTGCCAGCAGCTCGACTAGCGACGCTTCCTACGAGCAGTACGTC.

This sequence joins TRBV15 and TRBJ1-4; D unresolved. The germline CDR1 and CDR2 sequences are LNHNV and YYDKDF (reference sequence). The CDR3 has 14 amino acids. V dropped 0 bases and J dropped 4 bases, with 6 bases sitting between them. The CDR3 protein is CATSRDRNNEKLFF. As DNA, the CDR3 is TGTGCCACCAGCAGAGACAGGAATAATGAAAAACTGTTTTTT.

The rearrangement joins TRBV13 to TRBJ2-3; 7 bases align to TRBD2. Looked up from germline, CDR1 is PRHDT and CDR2 is FYEKMQ (reference sequence). The CDR3 covers 17 residues. Germline trimming cut 6 bases from V and 0 bases from J; bases unmatched to any gene: 12. The CDR3 DNA is TGTGCCAGCAGTAACCCGCCGGGGGGAAATAGCACAGATACGCAGTATTTT. It specifies CASSNPPGGNSTDTQYF.

The chain employs TRBV7-6 and TRBJ2-7; maybe TRBD2 (5 bases). The CDR3 length is 14 residues. With 1 base removed from V and 4 bases from J, the gap between germline ends came to 11 bases. Germline loops: CDR1 SGHVS, CDR2 FNYEAQ. The CDR3 DNA reads TGTGCCAGCAGCTTAGGAGGGCCGGAATACGAGCAGTACGTC. This sequence encodes CASSLGGPEYEQYV.

V is TRBV3-1 and J is TRBJ1-1, with 8 bases that match TRBD1. In germline, CDR1 is LGHDT, CDR2 YNNKEL (reference sequence). CDR3 length: 15 residues. V dropped 4 bases and J dropped 5; count of bases not matched to a gene: 9. In nucleotides, the CDR3 is TGTGCCAGCAGCCCACCAGACAGGGGTGAGACTGAAGCTTTCTTT. This encodes CASSPPDRGETEAFF. Full variable domain (missing parts from reference TRBV3-1 and TRBJ1-1): DTAVSQTPKYLVTQMGNDKSIKCEQNLGHDTMYWYKQDSKKFLKIMFSYNNKELIINETVPNRFSPKSPDKAHLNLHINSLELGDSAVYFCASSPPDRGETEAFFGQGTRLTVV.